The clone carrying this T cell receptor (beta chain) appeared a few times. This specimen comes from a study of blood T cell repertoires in COVID-19. Profiling relied on immunoSEQ multiplex PCR, and the TCRdb table lists in-frame clones only, not all of them. The sample has 250,000 or so clones; roughly 89% are singletons. V was pared by 1 base and J by 3 bases, with 4 bases of the junction left unmatched. CDR3 length: 15 amino acids. Germline CDR1 SGHTA, CDR2 FQGNSA. This TCR came from a woman aged 25 to 45 with acute COVID-19. The chain combines TRBV7-2 with TRBJ1-2; 8 nucleotides align to TRBD1. Sequenced: PBMCs or T cells enriched from blood (not recorded which). The CDR3 nucleotides are TGTGCCAGCAGCTTAGATCAGGGGGCTTACTATGGCTACACCTTC. Encoded protein: CASSLDQGAYYGYTF.